The 17 T cell receptor beta chains below all came from one sample that was sequenced in a study of T cell clones after liver transplantation. TCRdb's copy holds only in-frame clones and misses some; the assay was immunoSEQ multiplex PCR. The sample lists several thousand clones, about 79% seen once, with around a sixth in the top ten. The sequencing used CD8+ T cells from blood, collected before liver transplant. These receptors all come from a human donor who received a liver transplant.

This chain links TRBV15 with TRBJ2-5; D not certain. V lost 5 bases, J lost 2 bases, and 15 bases lay in between. The CDR3 runs 15 residues. Per germline, CDR1 LNHNV and CDR2 YYDKDF (reference sequence). The CDR3 coding sequence is TGTGCCACCAGCGGGCGTCGGGCACCTCAAGAGACCCAGTACTTC. Amino acids: CATSGRRAPQETQYF.

V is TRBV27 and J is TRBJ1-6; D not resolved. Germline CDR1 is MNHEY and CDR2 is SMNVEV (reference sequence). The CDR3 length is 16 residues. Deletions cut 5 bases from V and 0 bases from J, with 11 bases between. The CDR3 loop is CASSDRMSSYNSPLHF. For the CDR3, the DNA is TGTGCCAGCAGTGATAGGATGAGCTCCTATAATTCACCCCTCCACTTT.

The chain combines TRBV5-6 with TRBJ1-2; the match to TRBD1 covers 8 bases. Trimming at V came to 5 bases and at J to 8 bases, leaving 11 bases not matched to a gene. The V gene's germline CDR1 is SGHDT and CDR2 YYEEEE. This CDR3 is built from 14 residues. This chain's CDR3 is CASSLIQGAQGYTF. The CDR3 DNA is TGTGCCAGCAGTCTGATCCAGGGGGCGCAGGGCTACACCTTC.

This clone was found once. V is TRBV6-1 and J is TRBJ2-3; 10 bases are a match to TRBD2. J was trimmed by 6 bases and V by 2 bases; bases with no gene match: 8. The CDR3 loop spans 16 amino acids. The germline V gene has CDR1 MNHNS and CDR2 SASEGT. The CDR3 DNA is TGTGCCAGCAGTGAAAGGGCTAGCGGGAGAGCGGATACGCAGTATTTT. Encoded protein: CASSERASGRADTQYF.

The rearrangement links TRBV5-3 to TRBJ2-7; the match to TRBD1 covers 9 bases. TRBV5-3 is an ORF for which the function is uncertain. This CDR3 comprises 14 residues. V was pared by 8 bases and J by 5 bases, with 11 bases of the junction left unmatched. The CDR3 loop reads CASSLWTGAHEQYF. The CDR3 nucleotides read TGTGCCAGCAGCCTTTGGACAGGGGCCCACGAGCAGTACTTC.

The chain employs TRBV7-9 and TRBJ1-4; perhaps TRBD1 as D (5 bases). The CDR3 is 18 amino acids. Trimming took off 7 bases at V and 13 bases at J, with 34 bases between the two ends. Germline V lookup: CDR1 SEHNR, CDR2 FQNEAQ (reference sequence). CDR3 bases: TGTGCCAGCACCGAATTGCACCGGTCAGGGCTCTTGGCGCTTGGACTGTTTTTT. This sequence encodes CASTELHRSGLLALGLFF.

The chain combines TRBV19 with TRBJ2-7, with D possibly matching TRBD2 (6 bases). This CDR3 comprises 12 residues. CDR1 LNHDA and CDR2 SQIVND come from the germline V gene (reference sequence). Between the trimmed V and J ends, which lost 3 bases and 6 bases, there was a span of 9 bases. Here the CDR3 DNA reads TGTGCCAGTAGTATCTCGCGGGGCGAGCAGTACTTC. Its protein product is CASSISRGEQYF.

CDR3 amino acids: CASSLSPRQGEGYEQYF. For the CDR3, the DNA is TGTGCCAGCAGTTTATCCCCTAGACAGGGGGAGGGCTACGAGCAGTACTTC. The gene calls are TRBV27 and TRBJ2-7, with TRBD1 matching over 9 bases. The CDR3 has 17 amino acids. The V and J ends lost 0 bases and 3 bases, in that order; junction bases with no gene match: 9. Germline-derived CDR1 and CDR2 are MNHEY and SMNVEV (reference sequence).

This clone was seen a handful of times. The V call is TRBV7-8, the J call TRBJ2-6, with 7 positions matching TRBD1. Germline CDR1 reads SGHVS; CDR2 reads FQNEAQ. The CDR3 runs to 17 residues. The trim removed 2 bases at V and 2 bases at J, leaving 6 bases unmatched. The CDR3, as DNA: TGTGCCAGCAGCTTACCCAGGGACAGAGCTGGGGCCAACGTCCTGACTTTC. Amino acid sequence: CASSLPRDRAGANVLTF.

CDR3 in amino acids: CASSPRQLPPNTGELFF. The CDR3 nucleotides are TGCGCCAGCAGCCCCCGACAGCTACCGCCGAACACCGGGGAGCTGTTTTTT. The chain joins TRBV4-1 to TRBJ2-2; D is perhaps TRBD1 (5 bases). V was trimmed by 4 bases and J by 0 bases, leaving 15 bases between them. This CDR3 has 17 residues. The germline CDR1 and CDR2 sequences are MGHRA and YSYEKL.

The gene calls are TRBV13 and TRBJ1-3; the match to TRBD1 covers 9 bases. There are 18 residues in the CDR3. The junction had 11 bases not matched to a gene; V was cut back by 5 bases and J by 0 bases. The germline CDR1 and CDR2 sequences are PRHDT and FYEKMQ (reference sequence). As DNA, the CDR3 is TGTGCCAGCAGCCGCGTACCGGGACAGGGAGACTCTGGAAACACCATATATTTT. Its protein is CASSRVPGQGDSGNTIYF. The variable domain in full, completed from reference TRBV13 and TRBJ1-3, reads AAGVIQSPRHLIKEKRETATLKCYPIPRHDTVYWYQQGPGQDPQFLISFYEKMQSDKGSIPDRFSAQQFSDYHSELNMSSLELGDSALYFCASSRVPGQGDSGNTIYFGEGSWLTVV.

This clone rates as medium-sized. This specimen includes other DNA sequences encoding the same CDR3. The chain carries TRBV6-6 and TRBJ2-7; tentative D call: TRBD2 (5 bases). CDR1 MNHNY and CDR2 SVGAGI come from the germline V gene (reference sequence). V was cut by 0 bases and J by 3 bases, with 9 bases left in between. The CDR3 consists of 14 residues. CDR3 DNA sequence: TGTGCCAGCAGTTACTCGGCGGGTTTCTACGAGCAGTACTTC. This encodes CASSYSAGFYEQYF.

The CDR3 DNA reads as TGTGCCAGCAGAGGCAGCCACTCCTATAATTCACCCCTCCACTTT. The encoded protein is CASRGSHSYNSPLHF. This chain connects TRBV2 to TRBJ1-6, with D unclear. This CDR3 comprises 15 residues. V was pared by 6 bases and J by 0 bases, with 9 bases between. Germline CDR1 SNHLY, CDR2 FYNNEI.

V is TRBV28 and J is TRBJ1-2; D perhaps matches TRBD1 (5 bases). Germline V gene data show CDR1 as MDHEN and CDR2 as SYDVKM. The CDR3 runs 12 residues. Trimming removed 7 bases from V and 4 bases from J, with 10 bases in between. Here the CDR3 DNA reads TGTGCCAGCAACAGGCGCGGCTATGGCTACACCTTC. Its translation: CASNRRGYGYTF.

Relative to its sample, this clone is medium-sized (0.01 to 0.1%). The V call is TRBV6-1, the J call TRBJ2-7; D unresolved. This CDR3 is 12 amino acids long. V lost 2 bases, J lost 3 bases, and 5 bases lay in between. Per germline, CDR1 MNHNS and CDR2 SASEGT. The DNA of the CDR3 is TGTGCCAGCAGTGAAAGTAGCTACGAGCAGTACTTC. Translating it yields CASSESSYEQYF.

The chain uses TRBV15 and TRBJ1-1, with 7 bases lining up with TRBD1. Germline V lookup: CDR1 LNHNV, CDR2 YYDKDF (reference sequence). This CDR3 region has 15 residues. The V gene end was trimmed by 4 bases and the J gene end by 5 bases; junction bases not matched to a gene: 10. CDR3 region: CATSTGPGGNTEAFF. The CDR3 DNA sequence: TGTGCCACCAGCACAGGACCAGGGGGAAATACTGAAGCTTTCTTT.

This clone came up a few times. The V call is TRBV27, the J call TRBJ1-1; D not resolved. In germline, CDR1 is MNHEY, CDR2 SMNVEV (reference sequence). This CDR3 comprises 13 residues. Between the trimmed V and J ends, which lost 0 bases and 8 bases, there was a span of 10 bases. The CDR3 DNA sequence: TGTGCCAGCAGTTTATCTCCCCGAAACGAAGCTTTCTTT. It translates to CASSLSPRNEAFF.